Listed below are T cell receptor beta chains from one sample, sequenced in a study of blood T cell repertoires in COVID-19. The data were produced by immunoSEQ multiplex PCR, yet TCRdb's version contains in-frame clones alone and is incomplete. The top ten clones hold roughly 4% of a sample with approximately 200,000 clones, around 89% of them seen once. Sequenced input: peripheral blood. These receptors were obtained from a woman younger than 45 with acute or convalescent COVID-19. The CDR3 runs from the conserved cysteine through the conserved F or W. The D gene is left open where the match is weak. For some rows the clone size is stated as once, few or many, or as a class when expanded; others skip it.

clone_size: -
v_call: TRBV7-6
d_call: TRBD2
j_call: TRBJ2-1
cdr3_nt: TGTGCCAGCAGCTTAACGGGAGGATGGCCCAATGAGCAGTTCTTC
cdr3_aa: CASSLTGGWPNEQFF

clone_size: -
v_call: TRBV12-3/TRBV12-4
d_call: -
j_call: TRBJ2-1
cdr3_nt: TGTGCCAGCAGTCCGCCCTTCCGGGAGCAGTTCTTC
cdr3_aa: CASSPPFREQFF

clone_size: -
v_call: TRBV13
d_call: -
j_call: TRBJ2-3
cdr3_nt: TGTGCCAGCAGCTCGCGACAGAGCACAGATACGCAGTATTTT
cdr3_aa: CASSSRQSTDTQYF

clone_size: once
v_call: TRBV19
d_call: TRBD1
j_call: TRBJ1-1
cdr3_nt: TGTGCCAGTAGTACCAGACAGGGAAGGGACACTGAAGCTTTCTTT
cdr3_aa: CASSTRQGRDTEAFF

clone_size: -
v_call: TRBV5-1
d_call: TRBD2
j_call: TRBJ2-1
cdr3_nt: TGCGCCACACAACTAGCGGGGGACAATGAGCAGTTCTTC
cdr3_aa: CATQLAGDNEQFF

clone_size: -
v_call: TRBV2
d_call: TRBD2
j_call: TRBJ2-1
cdr3_nt: TGTGCCAGCACGGCTAGCGGGCCGAATGAGCAGTTCTTC
cdr3_aa: CASTASGPNEQFF

clone_size: once
v_call: TRBV27
d_call: TRBD1
j_call: TRBJ2-6
cdr3_nt: TGTGCCAGCGGGACAGGGTTGGCTGGGGCCAACGTCCTGACTTTC
cdr3_aa: CASGTGLAGANVLTF

clone_size: -
v_call: TRBV6-2/TRBV6-3
d_call: -
j_call: TRBJ1-4
cdr3_nt: TGTGCCAGCAGTTACTCCTCCGCCAGGGGCGATGAAAAACTGTTTTTT
cdr3_aa: CASSYSSARGDEKLFF

clone_size: -
v_call: TRBV18
d_call: TRBD1
j_call: TRBJ1-2
cdr3_nt: TGTGCCAGCTCACCCGAAGACAGGGGGCTCGGCTACACCTTC
cdr3_aa: CASSPEDRGLGYTF

clone_size: -
v_call: TRBV5-1
d_call: -
j_call: TRBJ2-3
cdr3_nt: TGCGCCAGCAGCTCGGAGGTGGGCACAGATACGCAGTATTTT
cdr3_aa: CASSSEVGTDTQYF

clone_size: -
v_call: TRBV4-1
d_call: -
j_call: TRBJ2-1
cdr3_nt: TGCGCCAGCAGCCAAGGAACGATACGCGGCGATGAGCAGTTCTTC
cdr3_aa: CASSQGTIRGDEQFF

clone_size: -
v_call: TRBV27
d_call: -
j_call: TRBJ1-6
cdr3_nt: TGTGCCAGCAGCTACTCGGGGTCCTATAATTCACCCCTCCACTTT
cdr3_aa: CASSYSGSYNSPLHF

clone_size: -
v_call: TRBV3-1/TRBV3-2
d_call: -
j_call: TRBJ2-1
cdr3_nt: TGTGCCAGCAGCCAAGCCGGGACTGCCTTGTTCTTC
cdr3_aa: CASSQAGTALFF

clone_size: -
v_call: TRBV29-1
d_call: -
j_call: TRBJ2-1
cdr3_nt: TGCAGCGGAGACAGAAACTACAATGAGCAGTTCTTC
cdr3_aa: CSGDRNYNEQFF

clone_size: -
v_call: TRBV10-2
d_call: -
j_call: TRBJ1-4
cdr3_nt: TGCGCCAGCAGCTCGAGTCTTAATGAAAAACTGTTTTTT
cdr3_aa: CASSSSLNEKLFF

clone_size: once
v_call: TRBV18
d_call: -
j_call: TRBJ2-7
cdr3_nt: TGTGCCAGCTCACCAGCAGACGAGCAGTACTTC
cdr3_aa: CASSPADEQYF

clone_size: -
v_call: TRBV9
d_call: TRBD2
j_call: TRBJ2-2
cdr3_nt: TGTGCCAGCAGCGTAGAGTCTAGCGGGAGGGCCGGGGAGCTGTTTTTT
cdr3_aa: CASSVESSGRAGELFF

clone_size: -
v_call: TRBV9
d_call: -
j_call: TRBJ2-2
cdr3_nt: TGTGCCAGCAGCGCCCACTTCACCGGGGAGCTGTTTTTT
cdr3_aa: CASSAHFTGELFF

clone_size: -
v_call: TRBV6-1
d_call: -
j_call: TRBJ2-3
cdr3_nt: TGTGCCAGCAGTGAAGCGCTGAGCGCAGATACGCAGTATTTT
cdr3_aa: CASSEALSADTQYF

clone_size: -
v_call: TRBV27
d_call: TRBD1
j_call: TRBJ2-7
cdr3_nt: TGTGCCAGCAAAAAGGGGACAGGGGCCGCCTACGAGCAGTACTTC
cdr3_aa: CASKKGTGAAYEQYF

clone_size: -
v_call: TRBV5-1
d_call: -
j_call: TRBJ2-1
cdr3_nt: TGCGCCAGCATAAACCAGGGCGGCAATGAGCAGTTCTTC
cdr3_aa: CASINQGGNEQFF

clone_size: -
v_call: TRBV24-1
d_call: -
j_call: TRBJ1-4
cdr3_nt: TGTGCCACCAGTGCCTTCGGGGGGGATCGCGAAAAACTGTTTTTT
cdr3_aa: CATSAFGGDREKLFF

clone_size: -
v_call: TRBV27
d_call: TRBD1
j_call: TRBJ2-5
cdr3_nt: TGTGCCAGCAGGACAGGGAGCGAGACCCAGTACTTC
cdr3_aa: CASRTGSETQYF

clone_size: -
v_call: TRBV28
d_call: -
j_call: TRBJ1-1
cdr3_nt: TGTGCCAGCAGTTCGACAGGTTGGGACACTGAAGCTTTCTTT
cdr3_aa: CASSSTGWDTEAFF

clone_size: -
v_call: TRBV18
d_call: TRBD2
j_call: TRBJ2-5
cdr3_nt: TGTGCCAGCTCACCACCTAGTTTAGCGGGAGAGACCCAGTACTTC
cdr3_aa: CASSPPSLAGETQYF

clone_size: -
v_call: TRBV11-2
d_call: -
j_call: TRBJ2-5
cdr3_nt: TGTGCCAGCAGCTTACTTCTCGAAGAGACCCAGTACTTC
cdr3_aa: CASSLLLEETQYF

clone_size: -
v_call: TRBV28
d_call: -
j_call: TRBJ1-1
cdr3_nt: TGTGCCAGCAGTGGTCCCCGGGAAAGCCGTAAAGCTTTCTTT
cdr3_aa: CASSGPRESRKAFF

clone_size: -
v_call: TRBV7-8
d_call: -
j_call: TRBJ1-6
cdr3_nt: TGTGCCAGCGGAGGATTGGAATCACCCCTCCACTTT
cdr3_aa: CASGGLESPLHF

clone_size: -
v_call: TRBV29-1
d_call: TRBD1
j_call: TRBJ2-3
cdr3_nt: TGCATCCGACAGGGAACGAAAACAGATACGCAGTATTTT
cdr3_aa: CIRQGTKTDTQYF

clone_size: -
v_call: TRBV11-2
d_call: -
j_call: TRBJ1-2
cdr3_nt: TGTGCCAGCAGCCCGGGACTTAACTATGGCTACACCTTC
cdr3_aa: CASSPGLNYGYTF

clone_size: -
v_call: TRBV24-1
d_call: -
j_call: TRBJ1-1
cdr3_nt: TGTGCCACCAGTGATTCGGAGCTTGGCACTGAAGCTTTCTTT
cdr3_aa: CATSDSELGTEAFF

clone_size: -
v_call: TRBV30
d_call: -
j_call: TRBJ2-7
cdr3_nt: TGTGCCTGGAGCCTACAGGGAGGGCACGAGCAGTACTTC
cdr3_aa: CAWSLQGGHEQYF

clone_size: -
v_call: TRBV25-1
d_call: -
j_call: TRBJ2-7
cdr3_nt: TGTGCCAGCATAGGCGGAGACTCCTACGAGCAGTACTTC
cdr3_aa: CASIGGDSYEQYF

clone_size: -
v_call: TRBV28
d_call: TRBD1
j_call: TRBJ1-1
cdr3_nt: TGTGCCAGCAGTCTCGGACAGGGGGGTCAAGCTTTCTTT
cdr3_aa: CASSLGQGGQAFF

clone_size: -
v_call: TRBV5-1
d_call: -
j_call: TRBJ1-1
cdr3_nt: TGCGCCAGCAGCCCCCTAAACGGACAGAACACTGAAGCTTTCTTT
cdr3_aa: CASSPLNGQNTEAFF

clone_size: -
v_call: TRBV12-5
d_call: TRBD1
j_call: TRBJ1-3
cdr3_nt: TGTGCTAGTGGGAAGGGACAGCCATCTGGAAACACCATATATTTT
cdr3_aa: CASGKGQPSGNTIYF

clone_size: -
v_call: TRBV18
d_call: -
j_call: TRBJ1-6
cdr3_nt: TGTGCCAGCTCACCACTTACGGCAGGGGAAAATTCACCCCTCCACTTT
cdr3_aa: CASSPLTAGENSPLHF

clone_size: -
v_call: TRBV5-4
d_call: -
j_call: TRBJ1-2
cdr3_nt: TGTGCCAGCACCCTGGGGCCAAACTATGGCTACACCTTC
cdr3_aa: CASTLGPNYGYTF

clone_size: -
v_call: TRBV9
d_call: TRBD1
j_call: TRBJ2-1
cdr3_nt: TGTGCCAGCAGCGTAGTGGGACAGGGTAACAATGAGCAGTTCTTC
cdr3_aa: CASSVVGQGNNEQFF

clone_size: -
v_call: TRBV9
d_call: -
j_call: TRBJ2-5
cdr3_nt: TGTGCCAGCAGCGTGCCAGGCGAAGAGACCCAGTACTTC
cdr3_aa: CASSVPGEETQYF

clone_size: -
v_call: TRBV6-6
d_call: -
j_call: TRBJ2-3
cdr3_nt: TGTGCCAGCGTTCGGGGCGGGGTATATACGCAGTATTTT
cdr3_aa: CASVRGGVYTQYF

clone_size: -
v_call: TRBV7-3
d_call: -
j_call: TRBJ2-2
cdr3_nt: TGTGCCAGCAGCTTAAAAATCCCTGTCACCGGGGAGCTGTTTTTT
cdr3_aa: CASSLKIPVTGELFF

clone_size: -
v_call: TRBV13
d_call: -
j_call: TRBJ2-1
cdr3_nt: TGTGCCAGCAGCGGAGGATTACCCAATGAGCAGTTCTTC
cdr3_aa: CASSGGLPNEQFF

clone_size: -
v_call: TRBV2
d_call: -
j_call: TRBJ1-3
cdr3_nt: TGTGCCAGCAGTCCGGAGGACACCATATATTTT
cdr3_aa: CASSPEDTIYF

clone_size: -
v_call: TRBV18
d_call: TRBD1
j_call: TRBJ2-7
cdr3_nt: TGTGCCAGCTCACCCGGGACAGGGGGCGACGAGCAGTACTTC
cdr3_aa: CASSPGTGGDEQYF

clone_size: -
v_call: TRBV29-1
d_call: -
j_call: TRBJ1-4
cdr3_nt: TGCAGCGTTTCCGACAGGTTTGAAAAACTGTTTTTT
cdr3_aa: CSVSDRFEKLFF

clone_size: -
v_call: TRBV20-1
d_call: TRBD2
j_call: TRBJ2-1
cdr3_nt: TGCAGTGCTAGTAGCCCGGGACTAGCGGGATGGGAGCAGTTCTTC
cdr3_aa: CSASSPGLAGWEQFF

clone_size: -
v_call: TRBV5-1
d_call: TRBD1
j_call: TRBJ2-4
cdr3_nt: TGCGCCAGCAGCTTGGGACAGGGATTAAACATTCAGTACTTC
cdr3_aa: CASSLGQGLNIQYF

clone_size: once
v_call: TRBV27
d_call: -
j_call: TRBJ2-7
cdr3_nt: TGTGCCAGCAGTTTAAGCCGAGGGTGGGGTTCTAATGAGCAGTACTTC
cdr3_aa: CASSLSRGWGSNEQYF

clone_size: few
v_call: TRBV6-5
d_call: -
j_call: TRBJ2-1
cdr3_nt: TGTGCCAGCAGCTCGGACTACTACAATGAGCAGTTCTTC
cdr3_aa: CASSSDYYNEQFF

clone_size: -
v_call: TRBV14
d_call: -
j_call: TRBJ2-3
cdr3_nt: TGTGCCAGCAGCCAATGGGGGGAGGATACGCAGTATTTT
cdr3_aa: CASSQWGEDTQYF

clone_size: -
v_call: TRBV5-4
d_call: TRBD1
j_call: TRBJ1-4
cdr3_nt: TGTGCCAGCAGCTTGGCTGGGACAGGGTTCGAAAAACTGTTTTTT
cdr3_aa: CASSLAGTGFEKLFF

clone_size: -
v_call: TRBV19
d_call: -
j_call: TRBJ1-4
cdr3_nt: TGTGCCAGTAGTCCACCCCCGCGCGGAAAACTGTTTTTT
cdr3_aa: CASSPPPRGKLFF